Each of the 21 T cell receptor beta chains below was sequenced from the same sample in a study of cytomegalovirus exposure and HLA in healthy donors. PCR was performed using 60 Vbeta and 13 Jbeta primers. Some clones are missing from TCRdb's copy, which holds only in-frame ones; the method was immunoSEQ multiplex PCR. The sample consists of approximately 160,000 clones, more than 70% of them appearing once. Sequences were obtained from PBMCs. These receptors originate from a boy younger than 10 in good health and CMV-seronegative.

The chain joins TRBV27 to TRBJ2-7, with 7 bases matching TRBD2. Trimming took 0 bases from V and 7 from J; bases not matched to a gene: 6. The CDR3 sequence is 14 residues long. Germline V gives CDR1 MNHEY, CDR2 SMNVEV (reference sequence). This chain's CDR3 is CASSLSGRVGEQYF. In DNA form, the CDR3 reads TGTGCCAGCAGTTTATCGGGGAGGGTGGGTGAGCAGTACTTC.

This chain uses TRBV6-5 with TRBJ2-7; 7 positions agree with TRBD2. Germline lookup yields CDR1 MNHEY and CDR2 SVGAGI. The CDR3 totals 14 residues. The ends lost 2 bases at V and 1 base at J; junction bases unmatched: 2. CDR3 amino acids: CASSYTSESYEQYF. The CDR3 DNA reads as TGTGCCAGCAGTTACACTAGCGAATCCTACGAGCAGTACTTC.

The genes are TRBV27 and TRBJ2-5, with D hard to call. The CDR3 consists of 12 residues. The V gene's germline CDR1 is MNHEY and CDR2 SMNVEV (reference sequence). Trimming left V 7 bases short and J 2 bases short, with 8 bases between. As DNA, the CDR3 is TGTGCCAGCAATCGAGCTCAAGAGACCCAGTACTTC. It yields the protein CASNRAQETQYF.

The genes are TRBV10-2 and TRBJ2-7, with TRBD2 identical over 8 bases. CDR3 length: 14 residues. Trimming at V came to 6 bases and at J to 4 bases, leaving 8 bases not matched to a gene. Germline values: CDR1 WSHSY, CDR2 SAAADI. CDR3 sequence reads: CASRGASGSYEQYF. The CDR3 region has the DNA TGCGCCAGCAGGGGAGCGAGCGGGAGTTACGAGCAGTACTTC.

This clone was detected only once. J is TRBJ2-3 and V is TRBV12-5; 7 nucleotides align to TRBD2. CDR1 and CDR2 from the germline V gene are LGHNT and FRNRAP. The CDR3 totals 17 residues. The junction had 12 bases not matched to a gene; V was cut back by 1 base and J by 5 bases. The CDR3 protein is CASGLGPLTSSGDTQYF. CDR3 DNA sequence: TGTGCTAGTGGTTTGGGCCCGCTGACTAGCTCCGGAGATACGCAGTATTTT. The variable domain in full, with the rest retrieved from reference TRBV12-5 and TRBJ2-3, is DARVTQTPRHKVTEMGQEVTMRCQPILGHNTVFWYRQTMMQGLELLAYFRNRAPLDDSGMPKDRFSAEMPDATLATLKIQPSEPRDSAVYFCASGLGPLTSSGDTQYFGPGTRLTVL.

The chain employs TRBV27 and TRBJ2-7, with D possibly matching TRBD1 (5 bases). Germline V gene data show CDR1 as MNHEY and CDR2 as SMNVEV (reference sequence). The CDR3 runs 17 residues. The ends were cut back, 2 bases at V and 2 bases at J, with 19 bases in the middle. The CDR3: CASSLALSAGLPYEQYF. CDR3 sequence (DNA): TGTGCCAGCAGTTTAGCCCTCTCGGCAGGGCTCCCCTACGAGCAGTACTTC.

The V call is TRBV5-6, the J call TRBJ2-3; 12 bases are shared with TRBD2. CDR1 and CDR2 (germline): SGHDT, YYEEEE. This CDR3 is 14 amino acids long. V gave up 4 bases and J gave up 9 bases; unmatched junction bases: 6. The CDR3 is CASSLGLAGTTQYF. The CDR3 DNA reads TGTGCCAGCAGCCTCGGACTAGCGGGGACGACGCAGTATTTT.

The rearrangement uses TRBV6-1 and TRBJ1-5; 7 positions match TRBD1. The CDR3 runs to 12 residues. The J segment lost 7 bases and the V segment lost 8 bases, leaving 5 bases of the junction unmatched. Germline loops: CDR1 MNHNS, CDR2 SASEGT. CDR3 nucleotide sequence: TGTGCCAGCCTCACAGGGGTCCAGCCCCAGCATTTT. Translation: CASLTGVQPQHF.

The chain has TRBV18 and TRBJ2-7; D is perhaps TRBD2 (5 bases). Germline V gene lookup returns CDR1 KGHSH and CDR2 LQKENI. The CDR3 has 13 residues. Trimming left V 6 bases short and J 2 bases short, with 11 bases between. CDR3 nucleotides: TGTGCCAGCTCCCCTCCGACTACCTACGAGCAGTACTTC. This sequence encodes CASSPPTTYEQYF. The variable domain in full, completed from reference TRBV18 and TRBJ2-7, reads NAGVMQNPRHLVRRRGQEARLRCSPMKGHSHVYWYRQLPEEGLKFMVYLQKENIIDESGMPKERFSAEFPKEGPSILRIQQVVRGDSAAYFCASSPPTTYEQYFGPGTRLTVT.

The chain couples TRBV10-1 to TRBJ2-7, with D tentatively TRBD2 (7 bases). The CDR3 sequence is 15 residues long. Germline-derived CDR1 and CDR2 are WNHNN and SYGVQD (reference sequence). The V and J ends lost 2 bases and 6 bases respectively, with 17 bases between them. CDR3 loop: CASSEGSGGRTEQYF. Here the CDR3 DNA reads TGCGCCAGCAGTGAGGGGTCCGGGGGGCGCACCGAGCAGTACTTC.

The chain uses TRBV10-3 and TRBJ1-1; D gene uncertain. V lost 8 bases to trimming and J lost 7 bases, with 14 bases between them. This CDR3 contains 12 residues. Germline-derived CDR1 and CDR2 are ENHRY and SYGVKD. For the CDR3, the DNA is TGTGCCATCTCGACCGGTCGGGGTGAAGCTTTCTTT. This translates into CAISTGRGEAFF.

The rearrangement uses TRBV6-5 and TRBJ2-1, with D perhaps TRBD1 (5 bases). V was cut by 7 bases and J by 5 bases, with 15 bases left in between. CDR1 and CDR2 (germline): MNHEY, SVGAGI. The CDR3 consists of 14 residues. In DNA, the CDR3 is TGTGCCAGCACCTACGGGCAGGGTAACAATGAGCAGTTCTTC. This codes for CASTYGQGNNEQFF.

The J gene is TRBJ2-5, the V gene TRBV7-2, with 9 bases matching TRBD1. The CDR3 is 14 residues long. Germline assignment: CDR1 SGHTA and CDR2 FQGNSA. J lost 5 bases, V lost 6 bases, and 7 bases had no gene match. The CDR3 sequence is CASRFTGGAETQYF. The CDR3 region has the DNA TGTGCCAGCAGATTTACAGGGGGCGCGGAGACCCAGTACTTC.

The J gene is TRBJ1-4, the V gene TRBV18; TRBD1 is a possible D gene (6 bases). Between the trimmed V and J ends, which lost 6 bases and 3 bases, there was a span of 11 bases. This CDR3 contains 14 residues. CDR1 and CDR2 from the germline V gene are KGHSH and LQKENI. The CDR3 region is CASSYRVSNEKLFF. Written as DNA, the CDR3 is TGTGCCAGCTCGTACAGGGTCTCTAATGAAAAACTGTTTTTT.

This chain connects TRBV6-1 to TRBJ1-5; D is unclear. CDR3 length: 16 residues. Germline V gene sequence: CDR1 MNHNS, CDR2 SASEGT. The ends were cut back, 0 bases at V and 5 bases at J, with 14 bases in the middle. This CDR3 reads CASSEAPHNRDQPQHF. CDR3 in DNA: TGTGCCAGCAGTGAAGCGCCTCATAACCGGGATCAGCCCCAGCATTTT.

V is TRBV5-1 and J is TRBJ2-5; a weak D match, TRBD1 (6 bases). The end of the DNA is better explained by TRBJ2-7, so the J call may be wrong. The CDR3 has 14 residues. Germline V gene sequence: CDR1 SGHRS, CDR2 YFSETQ. The CDR3 bases are TGCGCCAGCAGCTCGGTAGGACAGCTCTACGAGCAGTACTTC. Translated: CASSSVGQLYEQYF.

This chain uses TRBV10-3 with TRBJ2-2; D perhaps matches TRBD2 (6 bases). Germline-derived CDR1 and CDR2 are ENHRY and SYGVKD. There are 15 residues in the CDR3. The V and J ends lost 3 bases and 1 base respectively, with 9 bases between them. Written as DNA, the CDR3 is TGTGCCATCAGTGAAGGGGAGGTGAACACCGGGGAGCTGTTTTTT. Translated: CAISEGEVNTGELFF.

This chain connects TRBV4-1 to TRBJ2-7, with 9 nucleotides matching TRBD2. Germline trimming cut 3 bases from V and 4 bases from J; bases unmatched to any gene: 10. Germline assignment: CDR1 MGHRA and CDR2 YSYEKL. This CDR3 contains 16 residues. The CDR3 here is CASSQGAGGRGYEQYF. The CDR3 DNA sequence: TGCGCCAGCAGCCAGGGAGCTGGCGGGAGGGGGTACGAGCAGTACTTC.

The chain couples TRBV28 to TRBJ2-1; 8 nucleotides align to TRBD2. The CDR3 loop spans 15 amino acids. V lost 2 bases to trimming and J lost 5 bases; unmatched junction nucleotides: 5. Germline V gene data show CDR1 as MDHEN and CDR2 as SYDVKM. The CDR3 here is CASSLGGLGDNEQFF. The DNA for the CDR3 is TGTGCCAGCAGTTTAGGGGGACTAGGGGACAATGAGCAGTTCTTC. Filled out from reference TRBV28 and TRBJ2-1, the complete variable domain reads DVKVTQSSRYLVKRTGEKVFLECVQDMDHENMFWYRQDPGLGLRLIYFSYDVKMKEKGDIPEGYSVSREKKERFSLILESASTNQTSMYLCASSLGGLGDNEQFFGPGTRLTVL.

This chain connects TRBV18 to TRBJ1-5; no definite D call. V gave up 3 bases and J gave up 0 bases, with 9 bases separating them. The germline V gene has CDR1 KGHSH and CDR2 LQKENI. CDR3 length: 15 residues. In DNA form, the CDR3 reads TGTGCCAGCTCACCGGCGGGGTTTAGCAATCAGCCCCAGCATTTT. Residues: CASSPAGFSNQPQHF. Full variable domain (rest looked up from reference TRBV18 and TRBJ1-5): NAGVMQNPRHLVRRRGQEARLRCSPMKGHSHVYWYRQLPEEGLKFMVYLQKENIIDESGMPKERFSAEFPKEGPSILRIQQVVRGDSAAYFCASSPAGFSNQPQHFGDGTRLSIL.

This sequence joins TRBV7-9 and TRBJ2-7; maybe TRBD1 (6 bases). Germline CDR1 SEHNR, CDR2 FQNEAQ (reference sequence). CDR3 length: 13 amino acids. V was trimmed by 5 bases and J by 1 base, leaving 9 bases between them. DNA for the CDR3: TGTGCCAGCAGCGTGCAGGGGTCCTACGAGCAGTACTTC. Translated, it gives CASSVQGSYEQYF.